These 21 T cell receptor beta chains were sequenced from one sample in a study of shared clonotypes between healthy human individuals. Using immunoSEQ multiplex PCR, the repertoire was profiled, and TCRdb retains in-frame clones only, with some absent. The sample includes millions of clones, roughly 96% seen only once; the top ten take 0.13%. Input material: naive CD4+ T cells sorted from blood. Subset specified: CD45RA+ positively selected. Receptor source: a man between 18 and 29 years old in good health.

The chain joins TRBV6-1 to TRBJ1-6; 8 nucleotides agree with TRBD1. The CDR3 totals 15 residues. CDR1 is MNHNS, CDR2 SASEGT, per germline. V lost 5 bases to trimming and J lost 10 bases; unmatched junction nucleotides: 10. The CDR3 DNA is TGTGCCAGCAGTACCGGACAGGGCGGCGGATCACCCCTCCACTTT. It codes for CASSTGQGGGSPLHF.

The chain couples TRBV5-1 to TRBJ2-7; 10 bases are shared with TRBD1. V trimming: 3 bases; J trimming: 5 bases; junction bases outside the gene matches: 5. The CDR3 is made up of 14 amino acids. The germline V gene has CDR1 SGHRS and CDR2 YFSETQ. CDR3 sequence (DNA): TGCGCCAGCAGCTCGGGACAGGGGAGGGACGAGCAGTACTTC. It specifies CASSSGQGRDEQYF.

Written as DNA, the CDR3 is TGTGCCAGCAGCTTGGATGGGGCCCCTAACAATGAGCAGTTCTTC. Its translation: CASSLDGAPNNEQFF. The chain links TRBV5-8 to TRBJ2-1; tentative D call: TRBD1 (5 bases). Germline CDR1 and CDR2: SGHTS and YDEGEE. Trimming removed 0 bases at V and 5 bases at J, with 12 bases between. The CDR3 contains 15 residues.

This chain joins TRBV2 and TRBJ2-7; 8 bases are a match to TRBD2. V lost 6 bases to trimming and J lost 1 base; unmatched junction nucleotides: 8. The germline V gene has CDR1 SNHLY and CDR2 FYNNEI. CDR3 size: 15 residues. CDR3 protein: CASRVAGSPSYEQYF. The CDR3 DNA is TGTGCCAGCAGGGTAGCGGGATCCCCTTCCTACGAGCAGTACTTC.

The chain links TRBV25-1 to TRBJ1-4; TRBD1 aligns across 7 bases. CDR1 is MGHDK, CDR2 SYGVNS, per germline. Trimming removed 1 base from V and 5 bases from J; junction bases left unmatched: 1. There are 14 residues in the CDR3. The CDR3 region is CASSESTGNEKLFF. The CDR3 coding sequence is TGTGCCAGCAGTGAATCGACAGGGAATGAAAAACTGTTTTTT.

The chain is built from TRBV2 and TRBJ2-5, with D possibly being TRBD2 (5 bases). The germline V gene has CDR1 SNHLY and CDR2 FYNNEI. CDR3 length: 12 residues. V lost 5 bases to trimming and J lost 7 bases, with 11 bases between them. CDR3 residues: CASSTRPGTQYF. CDR3 DNA: TGTGCCAGCAGTACTAGGCCGGGGACCCAGTACTTC.

The CDR3 DNA reads TGTGCCATCAGTGCACTAGCGGTCACAGATACGCAGTATTTT. Its protein is CAISALAVTDTQYF. The rearrangement uses TRBV10-3 and TRBJ2-3; 8 nucleotides line up with TRBD2. V gave up 4 bases and J gave up 2 bases; unmatched junction bases: 2. Germline CDR1 is ENHRY and CDR2 is SYGVKD. CDR3 length: 14 amino acids.

The chain carries TRBV2 and TRBJ2-7; 11 bases agree with TRBD2. Germline V gene sequence: CDR1 SNHLY, CDR2 FYNNEI. The CDR3 runs 15 residues. Losses at the gene ends were 6 bases for V and 0 bases for J; bases not matched to a gene: 4. The CDR3 here is CASRVGLAASYEQYF. The CDR3 nucleotides are TGTGCCAGCAGGGTGGGACTAGCGGCCTCCTACGAGCAGTACTTC.

V is TRBV4-1 and J is TRBJ1-1; no clear D gene. The V end was cut by 0 bases, the J end by 4 bases, with 9 bases between. The germline V gene encodes CDR1 MGHRA and CDR2 YSYEKL. There are 14 residues in the CDR3. The CDR3 is CASSQEGRITEAFF. The DNA for the CDR3 is TGCGCCAGCAGCCAAGAAGGCCGGATCACTGAAGCTTTCTTT.

Concerning this clone itself: Different DNA sequences within this sample yield the same CDR3. The V call is TRBV6-5, the J call TRBJ1-1; 8 bases are a match to TRBD1. CDR3 length: 13 amino acids. In germline, CDR1 is MNHEY, CDR2 SVGAGI. After removal of 5 bases from V and 4 bases from J, the junction contained 3 bases not matched to a gene. CDR3 nucleotides: TGTGCCAGCAGTAGAACAGGGGGCACTGAAGCTTTCTTT. Protein: CASSRTGGTEAFF.

The chain uses TRBV7-2 and TRBJ2-1; 7 nucleotides line up with TRBD1. This CDR3 comprises 11 residues. Germline V gene lookup returns CDR1 SGHTA and CDR2 FQGNSA. Trimming cost V 1 base and J 14 bases; bases outside gene matches: 2. The CDR3 here is CASSLEGAEFF. CDR3 DNA sequence: TGTGCCAGCAGCTTAGAGGGGGCAGAGTTCTTC.

The V call is TRBV27, the J call TRBJ2-7; 8 positions match TRBD1. Looked up from germline, CDR1 is MNHEY and CDR2 is SMNVEV (reference sequence). The CDR3 length is 14 residues. Unmatched junction bases numbered 9, after V lost 6 bases and J lost 5 bases. The CDR3 DNA reads TGTGCCAGCAGCCTTAACGGACAGGGAAACGAGCAGTACTTC. Its translation: CASSLNGQGNEQYF.

This clone was observed once. V gene TRBV7-2 combines with J gene TRBJ2-4; the D call may be TRBD1 or TRBD2 (6 bases each). Germline lookup yields CDR1 SGHTA and CDR2 FQGNSA. Trimming took 6 bases from V and 1 from J, leaving 16 bases between them. The CDR3 loop spans 16 amino acids. Here the CDR3 DNA reads TGTGCCAGCAGTCCAATGGGGGGCCTCGCCAAAAACATTCAGTACTTC. Protein product: CASSPMGGLAKNIQYF.

The rearrangement links TRBV5-4 to TRBJ2-7, with 8 bases aligning to TRBD1. Germline CDR1 and CDR2: SGHNT and YYREEE (reference sequence). The CDR3 contains 12 residues. V trimming: 7 bases; J trimming: 4 bases; junction bases outside the gene matches: 4. CDR3 amino acids: CASPGGSYEQYF. The CDR3 DNA sequence: TGTGCCAGCCCAGGGGGCTCGTACGAGCAGTACTTC.

The chain recombines TRBV5-3 with TRBJ2-1, with no clear D. TRBV5-3 has ORF status, its function being uncertain. The germline V and J ends were trimmed by 0 bases and 5 bases, with 9 bases remaining between them. The CDR3 spans 14 residues. The CDR3 loop is CARSLGWRNNEQFF. The CDR3 DNA is TGTGCCAGAAGCTTGGGGTGGAGAAACAATGAGCAGTTCTTC.

This clone was detected once. The chain combines TRBV10-3 with TRBJ1-1; D gene ambiguous. Per germline, CDR1 ENHRY and CDR2 SYGVKD. Trimming cost V 10 bases and J 1 base, with 7 bases left between them. This CDR3 contains 11 residues. The CDR3 DNA reads as TGTGCCACCTGGGGGAACACTGAAGCTTTCTTT. Protein product: CATWGNTEAFF.

The chain joins TRBV10-3 to TRBJ1-3; no clear D. V was trimmed by 6 bases and J by 4 bases, leaving 19 bases between them. The CDR3 totals 16 residues. Germline V gene lookup returns CDR1 ENHRY and CDR2 SYGVKD. CDR3 sequence (DNA): TGTGCCATCAGCCTCCCCATGGCGGGCACCGGAAACACCATATATTTT. It codes for CAISLPMAGTGNTIYF.

V usage is TRBV25-1 and J usage is TRBJ1-2; D might be TRBD1 (5 bases). Germline assignment: CDR1 MGHDK and CDR2 SYGVNS. Trimming took off 0 bases at V and 2 bases at J, with 7 bases between the two ends. CDR3 size: 14 residues. The CDR3 here is CASSEYGGNYGYTF. CDR3 DNA: TGTGCCAGCAGTGAATATGGGGGGAACTATGGCTACACCTTC.

The chain combines TRBV27 with TRBJ2-7; no reliable D call. In germline, CDR1 is MNHEY, CDR2 SMNVEV (reference sequence). The CDR3 is made up of 15 amino acids. The V gene lost 2 bases and the J gene lost 0 bases, with 11 bases spanning the gap. The CDR3 DNA follows: TGTGCCAGCAGTTTAGGGTCCCTTAGCTCCTACGAGCAGTACTTC. Its protein is CASSLGSLSSYEQYF.

The rearrangement uses TRBV18 and TRBJ1-5, with D maybe TRBD1 (5 bases). V was pared by 2 bases and J by 2 bases, with 10 bases between. This CDR3 is built from 15 residues. In germline, CDR1 is KGHSH, CDR2 LQKENI. CDR3 in DNA: TGTGCCAGCTCACCATGGGGGGTGGGCAATCAGCCCCAGCATTTT. Translation: CASSPWGVGNQPQHF.

This clone was found once. The chain joins TRBV7-6 to TRBJ2-5, with TRBD2 identical over 14 bases. The CDR3 consists of 15 residues. V gave up 5 bases and J gave up 5 bases; unmatched junction bases: 4. In germline, CDR1 is SGHVS, CDR2 FNYEAQ. The CDR3: CASSLGLAGVETQYF. The CDR3 region has the DNA TGTGCCAGCAGCCTGGGACTAGCGGGAGTTGAGACCCAGTACTTC. The variable domain in full, completed from reference TRBV7-6 and TRBJ2-5, reads GAGVSQSPRYKVTKRGQDVALRCDPISGHVSLYWYRQALGQGPEFLTYFNYEAQQDKSGLPNDRFSAERPEGSISTLTIQRTEQRDSAMYRCASSLGLAGVETQYFGPGTRLLVL.